This T cell receptor beta chain stems from a study of cytomegalovirus exposure and HLA in healthy donors. Study at large: As released early, the data held roughly 85 million unique TCRs from HLA-typed donors. General study points: It was likely that a cluster of highly shared sequence variants was a sequencing artifact.

60 Vbeta and 13 Jbeta primers were used in PCR. Authors' processing steps: It was a later analysis that counted 83 million or so unique TCR beta chains, of which around 11 million were shared. TCRdb's table, derived via immunoSEQ multiplex PCR, lists solely in-frame clones and lacks some. D and trimming come from the DNA, and the V and J calls and clone size come from that table. The table includes approximately 220,000 clones, about four fifths detected once. In regard to this clone: Its matching antigen is unknown.

The CDR3 is made up of 17 amino acids. With 1 base clipped from V and 0 bases from J, the junction kept 3 bases outside the gene matches. CDR1 MGHRA and CDR2 YSYEKL come from the germline V gene. Material: PBMCs. The rearrangement links TRBV4-1 to TRBJ2-1, with 10 bases aligning to TRBD2. The source of this sequence is a man aged 40-55 years in good health and CMV-seropositive. CDR3 residues: CASSQGGLAASYNEQFF. The CDR3 DNA follows: TGCGCCAGCAGCCAAGGCGGACTAGCGGCCTCCTACAATGAGCAGTTCTTC.